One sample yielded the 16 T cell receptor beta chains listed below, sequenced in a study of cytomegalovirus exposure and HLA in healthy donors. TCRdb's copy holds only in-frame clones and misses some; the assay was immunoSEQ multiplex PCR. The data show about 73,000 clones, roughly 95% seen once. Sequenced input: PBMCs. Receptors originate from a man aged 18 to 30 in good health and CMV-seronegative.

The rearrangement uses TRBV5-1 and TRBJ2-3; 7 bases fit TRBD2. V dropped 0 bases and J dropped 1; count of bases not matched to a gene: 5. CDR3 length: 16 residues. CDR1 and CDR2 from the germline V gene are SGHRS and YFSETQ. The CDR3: CASSLERGLGTDTQYF. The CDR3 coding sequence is TGCGCCAGCAGCTTGGAGCGGGGATTAGGCACAGATACGCAGTATTTT.

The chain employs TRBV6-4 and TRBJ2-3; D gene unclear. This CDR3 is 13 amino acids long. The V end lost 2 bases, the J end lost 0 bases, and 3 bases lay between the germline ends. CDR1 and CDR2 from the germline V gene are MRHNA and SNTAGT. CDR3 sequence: CASSDTSTDTQYF. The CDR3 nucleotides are TGTGCCAGCAGTGACACTAGCACAGATACGCAGTATTTT.

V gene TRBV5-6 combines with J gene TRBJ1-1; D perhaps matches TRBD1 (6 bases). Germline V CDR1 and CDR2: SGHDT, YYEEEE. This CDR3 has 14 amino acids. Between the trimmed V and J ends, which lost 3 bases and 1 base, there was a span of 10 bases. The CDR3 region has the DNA TGTGCCAGCAGCTGGGAGGGACAGAACACTGAAGCTTTCTTT. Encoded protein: CASSWEGQNTEAFF.

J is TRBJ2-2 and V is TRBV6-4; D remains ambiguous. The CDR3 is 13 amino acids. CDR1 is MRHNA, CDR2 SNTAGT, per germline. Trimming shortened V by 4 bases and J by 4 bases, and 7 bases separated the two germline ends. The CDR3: CASSVAFTGELFF. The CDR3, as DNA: TGTGCCAGCAGTGTAGCCTTCACCGGGGAGCTGTTTTTT.

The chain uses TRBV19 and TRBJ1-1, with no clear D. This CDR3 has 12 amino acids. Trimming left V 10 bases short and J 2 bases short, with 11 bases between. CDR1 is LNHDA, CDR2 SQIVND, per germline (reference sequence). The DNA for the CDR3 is TGTGCCACCCGGTCGGGTAACACTGAAGCTTTCTTT. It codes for CATRSGNTEAFF.

CDR3 amino acids: CAWLIGETQYF. As DNA, the CDR3 is TGTGCCTGGTTAATCGGGGAGACCCAGTACTTC. The genes are TRBV30 and TRBJ2-5; D remains unclear. The CDR3 extends over 11 amino acids. Germline CDR1 GTSNPN, CDR2 SVGIG (reference sequence). Between the trimmed V and J ends, which lost 5 bases and 5 bases, there was a span of 9 bases.

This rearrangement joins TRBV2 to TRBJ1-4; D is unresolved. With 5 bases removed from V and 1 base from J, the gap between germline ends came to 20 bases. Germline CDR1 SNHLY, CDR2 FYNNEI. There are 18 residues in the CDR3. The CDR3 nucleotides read TGTGCCAGCAGTACCAGAGACACGGATCCCGAAACTAATGAAAAACTGTTTTTT. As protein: CASSTRDTDPETNEKLFF.

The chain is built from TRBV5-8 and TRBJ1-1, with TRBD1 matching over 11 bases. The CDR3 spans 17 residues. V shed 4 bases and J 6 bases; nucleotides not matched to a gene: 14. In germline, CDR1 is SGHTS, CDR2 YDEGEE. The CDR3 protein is CASSLGQGAGWGAEAFF. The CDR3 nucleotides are TGTGCCAGCAGCCTAGGACAGGGGGCAGGGTGGGGCGCTGAAGCTTTCTTT.

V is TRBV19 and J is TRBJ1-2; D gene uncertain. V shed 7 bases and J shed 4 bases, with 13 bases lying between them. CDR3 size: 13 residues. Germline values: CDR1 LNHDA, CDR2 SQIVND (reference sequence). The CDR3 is CASNLAASYGYTF. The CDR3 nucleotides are TGTGCCAGTAACCTAGCAGCGAGCTATGGCTACACCTTC.

The chain's CDR3 is CASSSTEQYNQPQHF. The CDR3 nucleotides are TGTGCCAGCTCATCGACGGAACAGTACAATCAGCCCCAGCATTTT. The chain combines TRBV18 with TRBJ1-5; D unresolved. Between the trimmed V and J ends, which lost 5 bases and 3 bases, there was a span of 14 bases. This CDR3 spans 15 amino acids. In germline, CDR1 is KGHSH, CDR2 LQKENI.

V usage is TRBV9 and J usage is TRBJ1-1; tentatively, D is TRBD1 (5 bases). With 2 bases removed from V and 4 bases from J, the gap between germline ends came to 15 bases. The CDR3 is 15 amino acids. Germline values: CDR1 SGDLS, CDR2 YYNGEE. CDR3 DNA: TGTGCCAGCAGCGTTACCCCAGGGAAGGTCACTGAAGCTTTCTTT. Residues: CASSVTPGKVTEAFF.

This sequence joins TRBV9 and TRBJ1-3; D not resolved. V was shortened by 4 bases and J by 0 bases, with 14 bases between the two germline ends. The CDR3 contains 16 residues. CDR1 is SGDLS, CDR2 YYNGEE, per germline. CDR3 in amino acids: CASSPVEGASGNTIYF. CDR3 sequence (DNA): TGTGCCAGCAGCCCCGTTGAGGGAGCCTCTGGAAACACCATATATTTT.

CDR3 amino acids: CSARDMYGYTF. In DNA, the CDR3 is TGCAGTGCTAGAGATATGTATGGCTACACCTTC. J is TRBJ1-2 and V is TRBV20-1, with D unclear. Germline V gene lookup returns CDR1 DFQATT and CDR2 SNEGSKA (reference sequence). V was cut by 0 bases and J by 5 bases, with 4 bases left in between. This CDR3 is built from 11 residues.

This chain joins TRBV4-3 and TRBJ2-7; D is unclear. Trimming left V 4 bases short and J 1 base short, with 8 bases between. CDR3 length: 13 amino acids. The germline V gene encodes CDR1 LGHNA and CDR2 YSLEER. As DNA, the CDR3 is TGCGCCAGCAGCCGCGGCGGATCCTACGAGCAGTACTTC. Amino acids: CASSRGGSYEQYF.

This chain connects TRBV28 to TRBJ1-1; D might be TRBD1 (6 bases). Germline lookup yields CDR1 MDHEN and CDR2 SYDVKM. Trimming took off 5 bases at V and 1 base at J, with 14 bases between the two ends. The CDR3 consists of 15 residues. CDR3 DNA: TGTGCCAGCAGTGACATGGACAGATCGAACACTGAAGCTTTCTTT. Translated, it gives CASSDMDRSNTEAFF.

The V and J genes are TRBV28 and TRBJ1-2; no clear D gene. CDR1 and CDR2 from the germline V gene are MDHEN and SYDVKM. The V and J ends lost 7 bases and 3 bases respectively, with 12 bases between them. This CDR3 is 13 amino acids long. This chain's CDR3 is CASKPGSDYGYTF. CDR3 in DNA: TGTGCCAGCAAGCCGGGGTCCGACTATGGCTACACCTTC.